The 14 T cell receptor beta chains below all came from one sample that was sequenced in a study of cytomegalovirus exposure and HLA in healthy donors. 60 Vbeta and 13 Jbeta primers were used in PCR. Data came from immunoSEQ multiplex PCR; TCRdb stores just in-frame clones and leaves some out. The data show 45,000 to 65,000 clones, approximately 86% seen once. The sample comprised PBMCs. The receptor set was obtained from a woman younger than 30 in good health and CMV-seronegative.

This clone has only a few counts. This sequence joins TRBV7-6 and TRBJ2-7; D may be TRBD1 (6 bases). The CDR3 runs 15 residues. CDR1 SGHVS and CDR2 FNYEAQ come from the germline V gene. Trimming took off 1 base at V and 7 bases at J, with 17 bases between the two ends. The CDR3 is CASSLGGTLVAEQYF. In DNA form, the CDR3 reads TGTGCCAGCAGCTTAGGTGGGACACTCGTAGCGGAGCAGTACTTC.

The chain employs TRBV5-1 and TRBJ2-7; tentative D call: TRBD1 (5 bases). V dropped 4 bases and J dropped 4 bases, with 15 bases sitting between them. Germline-derived CDR1 and CDR2 are SGHRS and YFSETQ. The CDR3 is made up of 14 amino acids. For the CDR3, the DNA is TGCGCCAGCAGCAAGGGGCAGGCGGCATACGAGCAGTACTTC. Protein: CASSKGQAAYEQYF.

For this clone: An end of the junction does not agree with germline; a read error may underlie this. The chain uses TRBV5-1 and TRBJ2-4; 11 bases align to TRBD2. This CDR3 is built from 16 residues. Germline-derived CDR1 and CDR2 are SGHRS and YFSETQ. The DNA of the CDR3 is TGCGCCAGCAGCTGGAACCTAGCGGGAGGAGGAAACAGTCAGTACTTC. Translating gives CASSWNLAGGGNSQYF.

This chain connects TRBV6-6 to TRBJ2-1; a weak D match, TRBD2 (6 bases). Per the germline V gene, CDR1 is MNHNY and CDR2 is SVGAGI (reference sequence). This CDR3 has 16 residues. V dropped 6 bases and J dropped 8 bases, with 23 bases sitting between them. CDR3: CASSPLNGGREDEQFF. DNA for the CDR3: TGTGCCAGCAGCCCTCTGAACGGTGGGCGGGAAGATGAGCAGTTCTTC.

This chain joins TRBV18 and TRBJ1-1; D is perhaps TRBD1 (6 bases). CDR1 KGHSH and CDR2 LQKENI come from the germline V gene. The CDR3 runs to 15 residues. The germline V and J ends were trimmed by 2 bases and 4 bases, with 14 bases remaining between them. The CDR3 coding sequence is TGTGCCAGCTCACCAGGTGGGGGAGGGGGCACTGAAGCTTTCTTT. It codes for CASSPGGGGGTEAFF.

The chain couples TRBV5-1 to TRBJ2-7; 8 bases are shared with TRBD1. Trimming removed 4 bases from V and 0 bases from J; junction bases left unmatched: 9. This CDR3 has 16 amino acids. The germline V gene has CDR1 SGHRS and CDR2 YFSETQ. DNA of the CDR3: TGCGCCAGCAGCACTGACAGGGGCCGCAGCTCCTACGAGCAGTACTTC. Translated, it gives CASSTDRGRSSYEQYF.

The chain is built from TRBV4-1 and TRBJ1-2; D is ambiguous. V lost 0 bases and J lost 4, with 15 bases in between. Germline lookup yields CDR1 MGHRA and CDR2 YSYEKL. The CDR3 has 16 amino acids. CDR3 amino acids: CASSQERRGFGYGYTF. CDR3 nucleotides: TGCGCCAGCAGCCAAGAAAGGCGCGGGTTCGGCTATGGCTACACCTTC.

This clone appeared once. V and J are TRBV2 and TRBJ1-5, with D maybe TRBD1 (5 bases). Trimming left V 1 base short and J 5 bases short, with 12 bases between. From germline, CDR1 is SNHLY and CDR2 FYNNEI. This CDR3 has 15 residues. The CDR3 nucleotides read TGTGCCAGCAGTGAAGAAATGACAGTTTATCAGCCCCAGCATTTT. Protein: CASSEEMTVYQPQHF.

The genes are TRBV11-2 and TRBJ2-4, with TRBD1 identical over 7 bases. After removal of 2 bases from V and 12 bases from J, the junction contained 13 bases not matched to a gene. The germline V gene encodes CDR1 SGHAT and CDR2 FQNNGV. The CDR3 is 15 residues long. This chain's CDR3 is CASSLRDSDWDSQYF. The CDR3 DNA is TGTGCCAGCAGCTTACGAGACAGCGATTGGGACAGTCAGTACTTC.

The CDR3 coding sequence is TGTGCCACCAGCAGGGACAGGGAACTGAATGGCTACACCTTC. It translates to CATSRDRELNGYTF. J is TRBJ1-2 and V is TRBV15; the match to TRBD1 covers 8 bases. The germline gives CDR1 LNHNV, CDR2 YYDKDF (reference sequence). The CDR3 spans 14 residues. With 3 bases clipped from V and 6 bases from J, the junction kept 6 bases outside the gene matches. Supplemented by reference TRBV15 and TRBJ1-2, the full variable domain reads DAMVIQNPRYQVTQFGKPVTLSCSQTLNHNVMYWYQQKSSQAPKLLFHYYDKDFNNEADTPDNFQSRRPNTSFCFLDIRSPGLGDTAMYLCATSRDRELNGYTFGSGTRLTVV.

This chain links TRBV6-1 with TRBJ2-7; 7 bases agree with TRBD1. Trimming cost V 1 base and J 0 bases; bases outside gene matches: 0. The CDR3 is made up of 14 amino acids. The germline CDR1 and CDR2 sequences are MNHNS and SASEGT. CDR3 sequence (DNA): TGTGCCAGCAGTGAAGGGGACAGCTCCTACGAGCAGTACTTC. Translating it yields CASSEGDSSYEQYF.

The CDR3, as DNA: TGCGCCAGCAGTGGCACCGGGACTAACACCTACAATGAGCAGTTCTTC. This sequence encodes CASSGTGTNTYNEQFF. This chain links TRBV10-2 with TRBJ2-1; 7 nucleotides align to TRBD2. The junction had 8 bases not matched to a gene; V was cut back by 4 bases and J by 2 bases. CDR3 length: 16 residues. Germline lookup yields CDR1 WSHSY and CDR2 SAAADI.

The rearrangement links TRBV19 to TRBJ2-7; TRBD1 agrees at 8 bases. The V segment lost 2 bases and the J segment 0 bases; nucleotides outside the gene matches: 3. The length of the CDR3 is 15 residues. Germline V CDR1 and CDR2: LNHDA, SQIVND (reference sequence). CDR3 protein: CASSIQGALSYEQYF. The CDR3 coding sequence is TGTGCCAGTAGTATACAGGGGGCCCTCTCCTACGAGCAGTACTTC.

The chain uses TRBV6-1 and TRBJ1-2, with D maybe TRBD1 (6 bases). V dropped 2 bases and J dropped 0 bases, with 16 bases sitting between them. The V gene's germline CDR1 is MNHNS and CDR2 SASEGT. There are 17 residues in the CDR3. The CDR3, as DNA: TGTGCCAGCAGTGAATACGGGGGGCGGCTTCCTAACTATGGCTACACCTTC. It translates to CASSEYGGRLPNYGYTF.